The TCR beta chain under discussion was sequenced for a study of T cell repertoires in cytomegalovirus infection. Overall study context: Evidence of both CMV infection and a matching HLA type came from public TCR beta signatures. Study-wide points: Cumulative frequency of public TCR beta families picked out carriers of CMV plus the relevant HLA. What dominated the ex vivo response were HLA-C-restricted CMV-specific TCR beta clonotypes.

For this clonotype: The antigen remains unidentified.

TCRdb processed the reads anew with MiXCR; each CDR3 protein has one entry. The sample includes 250,000 to 300,000 distinct CDR3 sequences, 20% to 30% seen only once; the top ten take approximately 15%. Specimen: PBMCs. The sequence derives from a human donor in good health (CMV status not recorded). Some clones in this sample may be carry-over from other donors' samples.

Here the CDR3 DNA reads TGTGCCAGCAGCCCTCTGCGCGGGAGATCCGGGGAGCTGTTTTTT. As protein: CASSPLRGRSGELFF. The chain recombines TRBV11-2 with TRBJ2-2; 7 bases map to TRBD2. CDR1 and CDR2 from the germline V gene are SGHAT and FQNNGV. The length of the CDR3 is 15 residues. V shed 5 bases, J shed 6 bases, and the junction held 9 bases outside the gene matches.